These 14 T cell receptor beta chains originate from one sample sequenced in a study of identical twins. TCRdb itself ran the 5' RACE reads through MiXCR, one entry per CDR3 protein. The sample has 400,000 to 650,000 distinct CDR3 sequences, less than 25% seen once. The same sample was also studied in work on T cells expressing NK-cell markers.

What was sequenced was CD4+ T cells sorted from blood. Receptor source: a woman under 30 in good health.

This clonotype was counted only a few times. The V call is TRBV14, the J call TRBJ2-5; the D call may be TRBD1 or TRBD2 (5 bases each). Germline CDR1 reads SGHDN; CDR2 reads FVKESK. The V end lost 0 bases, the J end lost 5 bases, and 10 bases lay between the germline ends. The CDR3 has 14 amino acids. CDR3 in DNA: TGTGCCAGCAGCCAAGATCATTGGGGGGAGACCCAGTACTTC. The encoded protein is CASSQDHWGETQYF.

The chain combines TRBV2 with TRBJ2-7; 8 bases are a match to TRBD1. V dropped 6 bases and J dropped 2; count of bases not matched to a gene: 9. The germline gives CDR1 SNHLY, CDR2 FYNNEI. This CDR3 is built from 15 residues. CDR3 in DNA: TGTGCCAGCAGGTTACCGGGACAGGCAACCTACGAGCAGTACTTC. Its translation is CASRLPGQATYEQYF.

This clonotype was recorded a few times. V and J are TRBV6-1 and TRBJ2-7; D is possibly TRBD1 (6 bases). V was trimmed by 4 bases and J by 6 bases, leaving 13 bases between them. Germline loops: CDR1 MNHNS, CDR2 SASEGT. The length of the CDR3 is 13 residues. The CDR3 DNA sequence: TGTGCCAGCAGTGCACAGGGTTTCGGCGAGCAGTACTTC. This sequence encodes CASSAQGFGEQYF.

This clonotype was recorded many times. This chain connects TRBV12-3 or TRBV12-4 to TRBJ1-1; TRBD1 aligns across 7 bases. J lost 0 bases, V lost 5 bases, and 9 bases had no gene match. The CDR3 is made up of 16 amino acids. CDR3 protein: CASSPRQGGVNTEAFF. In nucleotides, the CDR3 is TGTGCCAGCAGTCCGCGACAGGGTGGGGTGAACACTGAAGCTTTCTTT.

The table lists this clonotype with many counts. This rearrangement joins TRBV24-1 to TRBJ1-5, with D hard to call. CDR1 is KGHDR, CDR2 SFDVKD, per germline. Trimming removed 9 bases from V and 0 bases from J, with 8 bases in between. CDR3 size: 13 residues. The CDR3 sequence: CATAGDSNQPQHF. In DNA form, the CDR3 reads TGTGCCACCGCCGGAGATAGCAATCAGCCCCAGCATTTT.

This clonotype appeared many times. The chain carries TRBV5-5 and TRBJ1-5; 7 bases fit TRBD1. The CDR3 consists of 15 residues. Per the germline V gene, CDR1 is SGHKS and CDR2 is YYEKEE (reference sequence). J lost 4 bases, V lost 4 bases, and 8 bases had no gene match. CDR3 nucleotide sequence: TGTGCCAGCAGCCGTGGACAGGCAACGAATCAGCCCCAGCATTTT. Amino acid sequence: CASSRGQATNQPQHF.

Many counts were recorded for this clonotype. The CDR3 DNA reads as TGTGCCAGCAGTTTAGCTCCTCAAAATTCACCCCTCCACTTT. Translated: CASSLAPQNSPLHF. The rearrangement joins TRBV12-3 or TRBV12-4 to TRBJ1-6; the D is unclear. Between the trimmed V and J ends, which lost 0 bases and 7 bases, there was a span of 7 bases. This CDR3 has 14 amino acids.

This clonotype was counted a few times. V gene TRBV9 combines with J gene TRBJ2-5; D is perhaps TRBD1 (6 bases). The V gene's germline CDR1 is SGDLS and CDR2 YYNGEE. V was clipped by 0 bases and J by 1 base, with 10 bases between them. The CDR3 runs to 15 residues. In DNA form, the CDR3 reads TGTGCCAGCAGCGTAGGCAGGGGCGGCCAAGAGACCCAGTACTTC. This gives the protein CASSVGRGGQETQYF.

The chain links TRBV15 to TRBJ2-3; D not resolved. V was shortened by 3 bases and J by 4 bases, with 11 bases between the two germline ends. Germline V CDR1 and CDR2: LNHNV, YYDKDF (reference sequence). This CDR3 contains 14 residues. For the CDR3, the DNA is TGTGCCACCAGCAGTCTAGAACTTTCAGATACGCAGTATTTT. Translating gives CATSSLELSDTQYF.

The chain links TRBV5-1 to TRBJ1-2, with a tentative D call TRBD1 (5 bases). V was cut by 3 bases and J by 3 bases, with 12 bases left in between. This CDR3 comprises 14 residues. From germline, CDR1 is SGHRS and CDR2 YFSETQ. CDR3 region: CASSWDSEDYGYTF. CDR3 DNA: TGCGCCAGCAGCTGGGACTCCGAAGACTATGGCTACACCTTC. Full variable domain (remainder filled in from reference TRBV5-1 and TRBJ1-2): KAGVTQTPRYLIKTRGQQVTLSCSPISGHRSVSWYQQTPGQGLQFLFEYFSETQRNKGNFPGRFSGRQFSNSRSEMNVSTLELGDSALYLCASSWDSEDYGYTFGSGTRLTVV.

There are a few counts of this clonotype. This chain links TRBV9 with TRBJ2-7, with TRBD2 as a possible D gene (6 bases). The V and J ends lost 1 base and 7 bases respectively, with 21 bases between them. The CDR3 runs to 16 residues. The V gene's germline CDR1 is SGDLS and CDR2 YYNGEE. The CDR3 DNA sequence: TGTGCCAGCAGCGTACTTCCGGGTAGCGGCGAAGGTGAGCAGTACTTC. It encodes CASSVLPGSGEGEQYF.

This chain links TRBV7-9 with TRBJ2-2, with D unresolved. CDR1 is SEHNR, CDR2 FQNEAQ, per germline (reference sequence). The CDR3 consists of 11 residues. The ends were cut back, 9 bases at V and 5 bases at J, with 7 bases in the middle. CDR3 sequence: CASDGTGELFF. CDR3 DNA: TGTGCCAGTGATGGGACCGGGGAGCTGTTTTTT.

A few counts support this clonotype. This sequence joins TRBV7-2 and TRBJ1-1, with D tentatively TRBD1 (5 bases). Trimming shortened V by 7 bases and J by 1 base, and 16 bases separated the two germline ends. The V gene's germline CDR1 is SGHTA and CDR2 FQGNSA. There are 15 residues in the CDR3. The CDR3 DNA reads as TGTGCCAGCACCCTTGCCCCAGGGTGGAACACTGAAGCTTTCTTT. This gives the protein CASTLAPGWNTEAFF.

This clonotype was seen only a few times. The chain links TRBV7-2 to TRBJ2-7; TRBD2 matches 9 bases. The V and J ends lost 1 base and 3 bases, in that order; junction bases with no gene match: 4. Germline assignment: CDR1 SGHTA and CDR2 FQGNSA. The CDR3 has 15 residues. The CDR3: CASSLEASGNYEQYF. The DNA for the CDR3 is TGTGCCAGCAGCTTAGAGGCTAGCGGGAACTACGAGCAGTACTTC.